The 9 T cell receptor beta chains presented below share a single source sample, sequenced in a study of blood T cell repertoires in COVID-19. Some clones are missing from TCRdb's copy, which holds only in-frame ones; the method was immunoSEQ multiplex PCR. The data hold 300,000 or so clones, with 85% to 90% observed a single time. Source material: peripheral blood. The receptors here all came from a woman aged 40 to 50 with acute or convalescent COVID-19.

This clone was observed a handful of times. V is TRBV6-6 and J is TRBJ1-2; D remains ambiguous. The V gene's germline CDR1 is MNHNY and CDR2 SVGAGI (reference sequence). CDR3 size: 11 residues. Trimming pared 7 bases from V and 0 bases from J, leaving 3 bases between. The CDR3 nucleotides are TGTGCCAGCACTGCTAACTATGGCTACACCTTC. Translation gives CASTANYGYTF.

The chain is built from TRBV2 and TRBJ1-2, with D hard to call. V shed 4 bases and J shed 3 bases, with 18 bases lying between them. Germline CDR1 reads SNHLY; CDR2 reads FYNNEI. CDR3 length equals 16 residues. For the CDR3, the DNA is TGTGCCAGCAGTGCTCCAACTCGGGAACCTTACTATGGCTACACCTTC. It translates to CASSAPTREPYYGYTF.

The chain joins TRBV3-1 (or the pseudogene TRBV3-2) to TRBJ2-2; 7 positions agree with TRBD2. V was pared by 1 base and J by 6 bases, with 8 bases of the junction left unmatched. The CDR3 is made up of 16 amino acids. CDR1 and CDR2 (germline): LGHDT, YNNKEL (reference sequence). The CDR3 region is CASSQVLAGVSGELFF. CDR3 nucleotides: TGTGCCAGCAGCCAAGTTCTGGCGGGGGTTTCCGGGGAGCTGTTTTTT.

This rearrangement joins TRBV24-1 to TRBJ2-3; 12 positions match TRBD2. CDR1 is KGHDR, CDR2 SFDVKD, per germline. The CDR3 loop spans 18 amino acids. Unmatched junction bases numbered 10, after V lost 7 bases and J lost 0 bases. In DNA, the CDR3 is TGTGCCACCAGCCCCGGACTAGCGGGGCCTCCTAGCACAGATACGCAGTATTTT. Translated: CATSPGLAGPPSTDTQYF.

The chain links TRBV15 to TRBJ2-5; TRBD2 matches 7 bases. Germline V gene lookup returns CDR1 LNHNV and CDR2 YYDKDF (reference sequence). The CDR3 sequence is 13 residues long. V shed 8 bases and J 5 bases; nucleotides not matched to a gene: 8. In DNA form, the CDR3 reads TGTGCCACCTCTCGAGTGCGGGGGGAGACCCAGTACTTC. This codes for CATSRVRGETQYF.

J is TRBJ1-5 and V is TRBV5-1; D remains ambiguous. Trimming removed 0 bases from V and 7 bases from J, with 11 bases in between. The germline CDR1 and CDR2 sequences are SGHRS and YFSETQ. The CDR3 runs 14 residues. For the CDR3, the DNA is TGCGCCAGCAGCTTGGACGCGGGAGGGCAGCCCCAGCATTTT. As protein: CASSLDAGGQPQHF.

The J gene is TRBJ1-1, the V gene TRBV10-3; 10 bases are shared with TRBD1. Germline trimming cut 10 bases from V and 6 bases from J; bases unmatched to any gene: 8. CDR3 length: 13 amino acids. Germline values: CDR1 ENHRY, CDR2 SYGVKD. CDR3 sequence reads: CATAGQGIAEAFF. In nucleotides, the CDR3 is TGTGCCACCGCGGGACAGGGGATCGCTGAAGCTTTCTTT.

This chain connects TRBV24-1 to TRBJ2-2, with D maybe TRBD2 (5 bases). Germline V gene lookup returns CDR1 KGHDR and CDR2 SFDVKD. The V gene lost 0 bases and the J gene lost 6 bases, with 16 bases spanning the gap. The CDR3 totals 17 residues. CDR3 amino acids: CATSDLQRSSLPGELFF. CDR3 nucleotides: TGTGCCACCAGTGATTTGCAGCGGAGCAGTTTACCCGGGGAGCTGTTTTTT.

The CDR3 DNA is TGTGCCAGCAGTGCTTATGGGGGGGCAATTCGAAAGACCCAGTACTTC. This encodes CASSAYGGAIRKTQYF. The rearrangement uses TRBV2 and TRBJ2-5; a possible D gene is TRBD2 (7 bases). Looked up from germline, CDR1 is SNHLY and CDR2 is FYNNEI. Trimming shortened V by 4 bases and J by 6 bases, and 21 bases separated the two germline ends. The CDR3 runs 16 residues.